This T cell receptor beta chain was observed in a study of Graves' ophthalmopathy and Graves' hyperthyroidism. This CDR3 comprises 13 residues. Germline lookup yields CDR1 DFQATT and CDR2 SNEGSKA (reference sequence). The V end was cut by 6 bases, the J end by 2 bases, with 11 bases between. Clinical symptoms, serum thyroxine, TRAb, thyroid ultrasound and orbital computed tomography determined diagnosis. RNA transcripts yielded amplified TCR beta CDR3 regions. Amplification began with first-round RT-PCR using HTBI primers, then second-round multiplex PCR was performed. TCRdb re-analysed the multiplex PCR reads in MiXCR, keeping a single row per CDR3 protein. Of roughly 500,000 distinct CDR3 sequences detected, roughly 14% appear once; the ten largest clones hold over 7.5%.

The sequenced sample was blood. The clonotype originates from a woman aged 25 to 39 with Graves' ophthalmopathy. The chain joins TRBV20-1 to TRBJ2-4; D possibly corresponds to TRBD1 (6 bases). CDR3 in amino acids: CSAATGSKNIQYF. The CDR3 DNA follows: TGCAGTGCCGCGACAGGATCCAAAAACATTCAGTACTTC.